The rows below give T cell receptor beta chains drawn from one sample of a study of beta chain features in type 1 diabetes. Clones were sequenced by immunoSEQ multiplex PCR, and TCRdb holds only the in-frame ones, with some missing. The sample yields around 400,000 clones, about 15% seen once. What was sequenced was naive CD4+ T cells from blood. The receptor source for this set is a woman between 18 and 30 years old in good health. Each CDR3 is given with its conserved first and last residue. Fields, in order: D gene, clone size, J gene, V gene, CDR3 DNA, CDR3 protein. The D gene is left open where the match is weak. Clone size appears in some rows only: once, few, many, or a class for an expanded clone.

TRBD2	NA	TRBJ2-5	TRBV2	TGTGCCAGCAGTAAACGGACTAGCGGGTACCAAGAGACCCAGTACTTC	CASSKRTSGYQETQYF
TRBD1	few	TRBJ2-3	TRBV10-3	TGTGCCATCAGTGAGCCGACAGGGCGCACAGATACGCAGTATTTT	CAISEPTGRTDTQYF
TRBD2	NA	TRBJ2-7	TRBV29-1	TGCAGCGGGAGGGACTTAGCGGGAGGCCCAGGAGAGCAGTACTTC	CSGRDLAGGPGEQYF
NA	NA	TRBJ1-5	TRBV6-5	TGTGCCAGCAGTTACCGGCAGACTAATCAGCCCCAGCATTTT	CASSYRQTNQPQHF
NA	few	TRBJ1-5	TRBV18	TGTGCCAGCTCACCAAGGCAGGGCAAGCAGCCCCAGCATTTT	CASSPRQGKQPQHF
NA	NA	TRBJ1-4	TRBV4-3	TGCGCCAGCAGCCAACAGGACATCGGGGAAAAACTGTTTTTT	CASSQQDIGEKLFF
TRBD2	few	TRBJ2-1	TRBV29-1	TGCAGCGTTGAAGATCGAGGCGGGAGGAGGAATGAGCAGTTCTTC	CSVEDRGGRRNEQFF
TRBD2	NA	TRBJ2-1	TRBV4-1	TGCGCCAGCAGCCAAGATCCGGGGGTTAGCGGGAATGTTAATGAGCAGTTCTTC	CASSQDPGVSGNVNEQFF
NA	few	TRBJ2-5	TRBV18	TGTGCCAGCTCACCACTGGAGGGGCAAGAGACCCAGTACTTC	CASSPLEGQETQYF
NA	NA	TRBJ2-7	TRBV19	TGTGCCACGGAGCGAAACTATTACGAGCAGTACTTC	CATERNYYEQYF
NA	few	TRBJ2-3	TRBV2	TGTGCCAGCAGTGAAAGGGGGTGGGATACGCAGTATTTT	CASSERGWDTQYF
NA	NA	TRBJ2-7	TRBV30	TGTGCCTGGAGTCCCCGAGGGGGGGACGAGCAGTACTTC	CAWSPRGGDEQYF
NA	NA	TRBJ2-3	TRBV6-1	TGTGCCAGCAGTGAACGTCGGGATACGCAGTATTTT	CASSERRDTQYF
NA	NA	TRBJ2-1	TRBV6-4	TGTGCCAGCAGTTCCTCTCGGGGGAATGAGCAGTTCTTC	CASSSSRGNEQFF
TRBD2	NA	TRBJ2-7	TRBV5-4	TGTGCCAGCAGCTTGACGACCCTAGCGGGCCGGGGGGACGAGCAGTACTTC	CASSLTTLAGRGDEQYF
NA	few	TRBJ1-4	TRBV29-1	TGCAGCGTTAGAGGCCTGGGACAAAAGACGGAAAAACTGTTTTTT	CSVRGLGQKTEKLFF
NA	few	TRBJ2-5	TRBV2	TGTGCCAGCAAGGATCAGGGGATCCAAGAGACCCAGTACTTC	CASKDQGIQETQYF
TRBD1	NA	TRBJ1-2	TRBV7-9	TGTGCCAGCAGCTCCTGGACAGGGATTAACTATGGCTACACCTTC	CASSSWTGINYGYTF
NA	NA	TRBJ1-1	TRBV14	TGTGCCAGCAGTCATTTACAGGGCCGAAATACTGAAGCTTTCTTT	CASSHLQGRNTEAFF
TRBD2	NA	TRBJ2-1	TRBV30	TGTGCCTGGAGTTTGTTCCCGGCGGGAGCTAATGAGCAGTTCTTC	CAWSLFPAGANEQFF
TRBD1	NA	TRBJ2-6	TRBV9	TGTGCCAGCAGCCCTAGGGGGCTGGGCGTCCTGACTTTC	CASSPRGLGVLTF
NA	NA	TRBJ2-7	TRBV7-8	TGTGCCAGCAGCTCACCGAGCTACGAGCAGTACTTC	CASSSPSYEQYF
TRBD2	NA	TRBJ2-3	TRBV7-2	TGTGCCAGCAGCCGGCCCCCTGGACTAGCGGGCACAGATACGCAGTATTTT	CASSRPPGLAGTDTQYF
NA	few	TRBJ2-4	TRBV7-6	TGTGCCAGCAGCTCCACTAGCACCTTAGCCAAAAACATTCAGTACTTC	CASSSTSTLAKNIQYF
NA	NA	TRBJ1-4	TRBV30	TGTGCCTGGAGTGTACAAGGGGCTAATGAAAAACTGTTTTTT	CAWSVQGANEKLFF
NA	NA	TRBJ1-2	TRBV29-1	TGCAGCGTTGATATCTACTATGGCTACACCTTC	CSVDIYYGYTF